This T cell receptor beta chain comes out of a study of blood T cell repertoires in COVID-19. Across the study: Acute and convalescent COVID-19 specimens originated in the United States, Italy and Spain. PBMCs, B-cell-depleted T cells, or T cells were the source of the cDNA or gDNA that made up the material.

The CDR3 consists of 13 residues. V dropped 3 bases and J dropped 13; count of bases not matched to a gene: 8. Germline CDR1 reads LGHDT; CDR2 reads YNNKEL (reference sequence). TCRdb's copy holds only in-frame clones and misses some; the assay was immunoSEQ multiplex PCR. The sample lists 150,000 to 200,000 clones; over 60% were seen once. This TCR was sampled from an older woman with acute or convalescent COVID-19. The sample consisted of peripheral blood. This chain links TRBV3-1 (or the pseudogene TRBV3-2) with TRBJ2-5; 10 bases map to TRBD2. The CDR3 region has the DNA TGTGCCAGCAGCCAGGGGCTAGCGGGGGCCGGGTACTTC. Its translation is CASSQGLAGAGYF.